The clone carrying this T cell receptor beta chain was picked up one time. Its specificity is unknown. Germline V gene lookup returns CDR1 PRHDT and CDR2 FYEKMQ (reference sequence). The CDR3 is 16 residues long. With 5 bases clipped from V and 3 bases from J, the junction kept 6 bases outside the gene matches. The study ran its PCR with 60 Vbeta and 13 Jbeta primers. Libraries were prepared by immunoSEQ multiplex PCR; TCRdb keeps only in-frame clonotypes and omits some of them. Here the sample spans about 180,000 clones, roughly 88% being singletons. This sample is drawn from a study of cytomegalovirus exposure and HLA in healthy donors. Study-wide results and caveats: An ancestry cluster, one associated with Asian ancestry, reportedly showed fewer N-insertions than the 666-donor mean in a later analysis.

The sequenced sample consisted of PBMCs. The chain couples TRBV13 to TRBJ2-7, with 14 bases identical to TRBD2. This TCR was sampled from a boy younger than 10 in good health and CMV-seronegative. In DNA form, the CDR3 reads TGTGCCAGCAGCCTGAAGGGACTAGCGGGAGTCTACGAGCAGTACTTC. Amino acid sequence: CASSLKGLAGVYEQYF.